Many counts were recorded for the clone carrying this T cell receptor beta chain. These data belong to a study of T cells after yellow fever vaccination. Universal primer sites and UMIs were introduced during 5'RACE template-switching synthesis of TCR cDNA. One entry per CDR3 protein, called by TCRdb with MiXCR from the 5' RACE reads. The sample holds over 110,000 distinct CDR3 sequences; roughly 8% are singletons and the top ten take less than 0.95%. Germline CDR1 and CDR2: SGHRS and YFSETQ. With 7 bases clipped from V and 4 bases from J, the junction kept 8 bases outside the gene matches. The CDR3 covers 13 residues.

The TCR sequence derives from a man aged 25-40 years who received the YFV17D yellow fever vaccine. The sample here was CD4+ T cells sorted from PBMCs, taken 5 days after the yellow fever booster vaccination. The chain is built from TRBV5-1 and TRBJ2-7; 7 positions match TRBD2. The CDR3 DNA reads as TGCGCCAGCGAGCGGGATAGCGGTTACGAGCAGTACTTC. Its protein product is CASERDSGYEQYF.